The clone carrying this TCR beta chain was seen repeatedly, ten times or more. The data were obtained in a study of CDR3 diversity in severe acne. TCRdb itself ran the PCR reads through MiXCR, one entry per CDR3 protein. This sample carries about 100,000 distinct CDR3 sequences, approximately 47% of them seen once, and the ten largest clones take around 12%. This CDR3 is built from 15 residues. V lost 5 bases and J lost 5, with 21 bases in between. CDR1 and CDR2 (germline): SQVTM, ANQGSEA. Sequencing was carried out using blood. The chain combines TRBV29-1 with TRBJ1-1; no clear D gene. The receptor was derived from a male donor with acne. The CDR3 DNA reads TGCAGCGTTACCTTCAGACTGAAGCGGGAAACTGAAGCTTTCTTT. This encodes CSVTFRLKRETEAFF.